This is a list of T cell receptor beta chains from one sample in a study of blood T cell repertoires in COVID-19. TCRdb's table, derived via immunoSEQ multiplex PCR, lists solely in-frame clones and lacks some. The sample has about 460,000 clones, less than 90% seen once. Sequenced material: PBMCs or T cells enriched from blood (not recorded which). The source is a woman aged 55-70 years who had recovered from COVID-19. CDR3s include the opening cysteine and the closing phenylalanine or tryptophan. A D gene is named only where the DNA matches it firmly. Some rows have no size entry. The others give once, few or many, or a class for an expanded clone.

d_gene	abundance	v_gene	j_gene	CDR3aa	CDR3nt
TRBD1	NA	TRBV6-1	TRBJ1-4	CASNDRQGQVLANEKLFF	TGTGCCAGCAATGACAGACAGGGGCAGGTCTTGGCTAATGAAAAACTGTTTTTT
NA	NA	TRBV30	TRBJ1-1	CAWSVRGFGTEAFF	TGTGCCTGGAGTGTACGGGGATTTGGCACTGAAGCTTTCTTT
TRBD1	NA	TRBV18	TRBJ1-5	CASSSEGTGVQPQHF	TGTGCCAGCTCCTCAGAAGGGACAGGGGTTCAGCCCCAGCATTTT
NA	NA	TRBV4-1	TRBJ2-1	CASSQAGSYNEQFF	TGCGCCAGCAGCCAGGCGGGGAGCTACAATGAGCAGTTCTTC
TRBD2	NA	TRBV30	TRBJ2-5	CAWSIGTSGGLETQYF	TGTGCCTGGAGTATCGGGACTAGCGGGGGGTTAGAGACCCAGTACTTC
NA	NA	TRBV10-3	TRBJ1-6	CAISEHNGGTANNSPLHF	TGTGCCATCAGTGAGCACAACGGCGGGACGGCTAATAATTCACCCCTCCACTTT
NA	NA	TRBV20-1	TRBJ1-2	CSASGGLRHGYTF	TGCAGTGCTAGTGGTGGACTACGCCATGGCTACACCTTC
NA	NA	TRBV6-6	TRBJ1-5	CASRSRVTGNQPQHF	TGTGCCAGCAGATCTCGAGTGACAGGAAATCAGCCCCAGCATTTT
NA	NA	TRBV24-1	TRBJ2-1	CATRTSSRGNEQFF	TGTGCCACCAGGACGTCGTCTCGGGGGAATGAGCAGTTCTTC
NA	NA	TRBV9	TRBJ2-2	CASQANTGELFF	TGTGCCAGCCAGGCCAACACCGGGGAGCTGTTTTTT
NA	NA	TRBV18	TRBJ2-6	CASSPTTSGANVLTF	TGTGCCAGCTCACCAACTACTTCTGGGGCCAACGTCCTGACTTTC
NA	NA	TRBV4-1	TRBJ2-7	CASSRQTGRLDNEQYF	TGCGCCAGCAGCCGCCAGACTGGTCGACTTGATAACGAGCAGTACTTC
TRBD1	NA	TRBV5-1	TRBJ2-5	CASSLGGAQETQYF	TGCGCCAGCAGCCTAGGGGGCGCCCAAGAGACCCAGTACTTC
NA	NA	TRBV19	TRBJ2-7	CASSDGGDLRTYEQYF	TGTGCCAGTAGTGATGGCGGGGATCTTAGGACCTACGAGCAGTACTTC
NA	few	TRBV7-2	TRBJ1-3	CASSLPGGSGNTIYF	TGTGCCAGCAGCTTACCCGGAGGCTCTGGAAACACCATATATTTT
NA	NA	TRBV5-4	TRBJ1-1	CASSSAGGGGKAFF	TGTGCCAGCAGCTCCGCGGGAGGGGGAGGGAAAGCTTTCTTT
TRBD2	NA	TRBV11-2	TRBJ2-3	CASSPTEAGGRDTQYF	TGTGCCAGCAGCCCGACCGAAGCGGGGGGTCGGGATACGCAGTATTTT
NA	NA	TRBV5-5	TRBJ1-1	CASSPPGGGEAFF	TGTGCCAGCAGCCCTCCTGGGGGAGGTGAAGCTTTCTTT
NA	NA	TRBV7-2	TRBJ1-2	CASSVKEGGLANYGYTF	TGTGCCAGCAGCGTAAAAGAGGGAGGGTTGGCTAACTATGGCTACACCTTC
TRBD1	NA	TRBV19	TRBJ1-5	CASRSPGQGNSNQPQHF	TGTGCCAGTAGGTCTCCGGGACAGGGAAATAGCAATCAGCCCCAGCATTTT
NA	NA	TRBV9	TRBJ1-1	CASSEYIRSGDGLNTEAFF	TGTGCCAGCAGCGAGTACATTCGTTCAGGGGATGGGCTGAACACTGAAGCTTTCTTT
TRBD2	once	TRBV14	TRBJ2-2	CASSTLAGGNTGELFF	TGTGCCAGCAGCACTTTAGCGGGGGGGAACACCGGGGAGCTGTTTTTT
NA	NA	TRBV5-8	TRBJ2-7	CASSLLSYEQYF	TGTGCCAGCAGCTTGCTCTCCTACGAGCAGTACTTC
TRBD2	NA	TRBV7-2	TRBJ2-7	CASSLTSGGAYEQYF	TGTGCCAGCAGCTTAACCAGCGGGGGAGCCTACGAGCAGTACTTC
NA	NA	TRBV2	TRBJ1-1	CASSSGTNTEAFF	TGTGCCAGCAGTTCAGGAACGAACACTGAAGCTTTCTTT
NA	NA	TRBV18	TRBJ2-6	CASSEQGQALSGANVLTF	TGTGCCAGCTCAGAGCAGGGGCAGGCGCTCTCTGGGGCCAACGTCCTGACTTTC
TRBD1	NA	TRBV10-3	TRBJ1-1	CATKALQGAGSEAFF	TGTGCCACGAAGGCCCTACAGGGGGCGGGCAGTGAAGCTTTCTTT
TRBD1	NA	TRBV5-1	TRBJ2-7	CASSLAPGQDYEQYF	TGCGCCAGCAGCTTGGCTCCGGGACAGGACTACGAGCAGTACTTC
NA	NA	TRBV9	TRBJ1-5	CASSADGSAWQPQHF	TGTGCCAGCAGCGCCGACGGGTCAGCATGGCAGCCCCAGCATTTT
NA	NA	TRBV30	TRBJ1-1	CAWSATGYTEAFF	TGTGCCTGGAGTGCGACCGGGTACACTGAAGCTTTCTTT
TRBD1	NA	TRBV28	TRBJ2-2	CASYHYNRGRGNTGELFF	TGTGCCAGCTATCACTATAACAGGGGACGGGGAAACACCGGGGAGCTGTTTTTT
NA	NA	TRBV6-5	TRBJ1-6	CASSYSRRSNSPLHF	TGTGCCAGCAGTTACAGTCGCAGATCCAATTCACCCCTCCACTTT
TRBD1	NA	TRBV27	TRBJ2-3	CASSSTTGLGFDTQYF	TGTGCCAGCAGTTCCACGACAGGGCTCGGGTTCGATACGCAGTATTTT
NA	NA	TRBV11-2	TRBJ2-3	CASRSGSWGTDTQYF	TGTGCCAGCAGGTCAGGGTCCTGGGGCACAGATACGCAGTATTTT
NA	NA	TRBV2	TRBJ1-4	CASGRARGEKLFF	TGTGCCAGCGGCAGGGCTAGGGGTGAAAAACTGTTTTTT
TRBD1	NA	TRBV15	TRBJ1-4	CATSRPGQKLFF	TGTGCCACCAGCAGACCGGGACAGAAACTGTTTTTT
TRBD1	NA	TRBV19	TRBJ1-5	CASRVGDRGGNQPQHF	TGTGCCAGCAGAGTAGGAGACAGGGGAGGAAATCAGCCCCAGCATTTT
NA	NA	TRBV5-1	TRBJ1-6	CASSLAGIGYSPLHF	TGCGCCAGCAGCTTGGCAGGGATCGGATATTCACCCCTCCACTTT
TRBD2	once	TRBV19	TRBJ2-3	CASSSGTSGPDTQYF	TGTGCCAGTAGCTCCGGGACTAGCGGTCCAGATACGCAGTATTTT
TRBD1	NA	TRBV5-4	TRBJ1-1	CASSLTGWGTVF	TGTGCCAGCAGCCTGACAGGGTGGGGGACAGTCTTT
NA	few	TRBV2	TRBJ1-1	CASSDRVFTEAFF	TGTGCCAGCAGTGACAGGGTATTCACTGAAGCTTTCTTT
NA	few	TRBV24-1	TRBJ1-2	CATSDLSRGYGYTF	TGTGCCACCAGTGATTTGAGCAGGGGCTATGGCTACACCTTC
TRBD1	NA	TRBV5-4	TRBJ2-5	CASSLAIEGAGETQYF	TGTGCCAGCAGCTTGGCCATCGAGGGGGCCGGGGAGACCCAGTACTTC
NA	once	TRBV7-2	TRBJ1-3	CASSLLSGNTIYF	TGTGCCAGCAGCTTACTGTCGGGAAACACCATATATTTT
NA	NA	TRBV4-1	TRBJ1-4	CASSQVREEKLFF	TGCGCCAGCAGCCAAGTCAGGGAAGAAAAACTGTTTTTT